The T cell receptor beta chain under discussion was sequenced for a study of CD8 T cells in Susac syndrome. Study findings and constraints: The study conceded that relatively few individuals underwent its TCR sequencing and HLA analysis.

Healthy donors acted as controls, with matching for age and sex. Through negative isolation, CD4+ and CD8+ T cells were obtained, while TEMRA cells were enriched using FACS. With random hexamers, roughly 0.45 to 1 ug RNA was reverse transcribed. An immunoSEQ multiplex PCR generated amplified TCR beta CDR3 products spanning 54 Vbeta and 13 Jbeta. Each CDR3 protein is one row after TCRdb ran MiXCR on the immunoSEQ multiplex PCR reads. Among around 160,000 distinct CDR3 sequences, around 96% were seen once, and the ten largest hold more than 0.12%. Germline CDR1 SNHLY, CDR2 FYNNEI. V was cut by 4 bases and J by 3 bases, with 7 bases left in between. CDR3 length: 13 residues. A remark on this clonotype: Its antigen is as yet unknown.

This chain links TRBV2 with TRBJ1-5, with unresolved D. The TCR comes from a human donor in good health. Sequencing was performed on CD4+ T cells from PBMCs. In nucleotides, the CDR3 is TGTGCCAGCAGTGCCCGGGACAATCAGCCCCAGCATTTT. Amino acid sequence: CASSARDNQPQHF.